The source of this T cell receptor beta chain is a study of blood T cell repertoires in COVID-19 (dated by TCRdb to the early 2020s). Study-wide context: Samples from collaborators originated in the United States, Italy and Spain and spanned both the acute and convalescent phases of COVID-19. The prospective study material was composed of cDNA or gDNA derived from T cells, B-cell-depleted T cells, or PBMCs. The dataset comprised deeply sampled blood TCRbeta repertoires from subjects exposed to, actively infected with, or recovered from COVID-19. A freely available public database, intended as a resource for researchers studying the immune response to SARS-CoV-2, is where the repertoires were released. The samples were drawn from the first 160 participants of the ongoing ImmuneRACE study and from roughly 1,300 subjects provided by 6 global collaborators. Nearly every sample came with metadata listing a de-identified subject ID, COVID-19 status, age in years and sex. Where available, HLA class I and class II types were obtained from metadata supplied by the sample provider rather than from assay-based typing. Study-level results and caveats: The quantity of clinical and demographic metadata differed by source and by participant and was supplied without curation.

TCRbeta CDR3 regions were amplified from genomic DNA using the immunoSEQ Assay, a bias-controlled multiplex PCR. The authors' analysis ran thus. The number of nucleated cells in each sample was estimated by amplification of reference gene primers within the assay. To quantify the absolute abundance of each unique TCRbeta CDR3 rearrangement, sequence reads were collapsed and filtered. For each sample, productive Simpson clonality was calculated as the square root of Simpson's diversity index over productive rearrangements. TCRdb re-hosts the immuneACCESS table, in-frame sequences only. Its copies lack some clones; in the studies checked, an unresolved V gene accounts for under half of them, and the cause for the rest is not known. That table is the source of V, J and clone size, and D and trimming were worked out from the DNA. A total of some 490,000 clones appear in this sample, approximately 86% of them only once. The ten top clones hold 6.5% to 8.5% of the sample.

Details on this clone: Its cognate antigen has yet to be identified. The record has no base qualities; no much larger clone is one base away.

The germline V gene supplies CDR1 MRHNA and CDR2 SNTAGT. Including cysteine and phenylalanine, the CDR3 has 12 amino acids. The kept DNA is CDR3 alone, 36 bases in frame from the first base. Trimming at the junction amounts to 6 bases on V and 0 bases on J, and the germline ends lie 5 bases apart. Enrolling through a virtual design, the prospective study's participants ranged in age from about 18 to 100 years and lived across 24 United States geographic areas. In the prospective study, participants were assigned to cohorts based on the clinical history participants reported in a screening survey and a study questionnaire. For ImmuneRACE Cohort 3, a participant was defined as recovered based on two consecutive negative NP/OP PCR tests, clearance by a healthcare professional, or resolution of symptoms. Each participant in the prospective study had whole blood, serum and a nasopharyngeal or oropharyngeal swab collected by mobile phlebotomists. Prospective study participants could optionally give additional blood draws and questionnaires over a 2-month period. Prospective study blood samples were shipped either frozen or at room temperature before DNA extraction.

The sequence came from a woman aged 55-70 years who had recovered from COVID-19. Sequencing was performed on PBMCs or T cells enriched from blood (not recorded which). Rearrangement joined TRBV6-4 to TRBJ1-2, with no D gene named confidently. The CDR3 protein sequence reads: CASRVANYGYTF. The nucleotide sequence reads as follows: TGTGCCAGCAGGGTAGCTAACTATGGCTACACCTTC.